The following is a TCR beta chain sequence with its context. Its antigen is not known. Profiled with immunoSEQ multiplex PCR; TCRdb holds only in-frame clones, not every one. Among 300,000 to 350,000 clones listed, 70% to 90% were seen once. The sample comes from a study of Ad26.COV2.S vaccination and SARS-CoV-2 variants. Whole-study results and caveats: Vaccinated and placebo-treated recipients had similar non-spike TCR breadth.

Trimming took 4 bases from V and 10 from J, leaving 8 bases between them. Germline CDR1 reads MNHEY; CDR2 reads SVGEGT. This CDR3 comprises 12 residues. As to treatment: roughly 19 received Ad26.COV2.S at low or high dose, single or two shots; about 5 received placebo; per-sample allocation not given. Vaccine and placebo recipients were sampled on day 63 after the first injection. This sequence was found in a person aged 18-65 years who received the Ad26.COV2.S COVID-19 vaccine or a placebo. The input for sequencing was peripheral blood, taken in a trial of Ad26.COV2.S vaccine versus placebo. The chain combines TRBV6-2 or TRBV6-3 with TRBJ1-6; the D gene is possibly TRBD1 (6 bases). The CDR3 loop reads CASSSQGSPLHF. CDR3 sequence (DNA): TGTGCCAGCAGTTCACAGGGCTCACCCCTCCACTTT.